Each of the 9 T cell receptor beta chains below was sequenced from the same sample in a study of T cell repertoires in cytomegalovirus infection. What these receptors recognize is not known. MiXCR, applied by TCRdb to the reads, yields one record per CDR3 protein. The sample has fewer than 1,000,000 distinct CDR3 sequences, 31% seen once. The source was cultured CD8+ T cells from PBMCs, collected from culture after CMV antigen stimulation. These receptors were collected from a human donor in good health (CMV status not recorded). Some clones in this sample may be carry-over from other donors' samples.

This clonotype turned up a few times. The rearrangement uses TRBV28 and TRBJ2-3; TRBD2 matches 9 bases. From germline, CDR1 is MDHEN and CDR2 SYDVKM. The CDR3 runs to 17 residues. V lost 2 bases and J lost 3; bases outside the gene matches: 9. The CDR3 DNA reads as TGTGCCAGCAGTTTAAGGGGCGGGGGGGCCGGGACAGATACGCAGTATTTT. This gives the protein CASSLRGGGAGTDTQYF.

J is TRBJ2-1 and V is TRBV27; the D is unclear. The length of the CDR3 is 14 residues. CDR1 is MNHEY, CDR2 SMNVEV, per germline (reference sequence). Between the trimmed V and J ends, which lost 3 bases and 11 bases, there was a span of 17 bases. CDR3 in DNA: TGTGCCAGCAGTTTCCCCAGTTTGTGGAGCAAGCAGTTCTTC. Encoded protein: CASSFPSLWSKQFF.

The gene calls are TRBV20-1 and TRBJ1-5, with 8 bases matching TRBD1. Trimming at V came to 6 bases and at J to 3 bases, leaving 7 bases not matched to a gene. Germline-derived CDR1 and CDR2 are DFQATT and SNEGSKA (reference sequence). The CDR3 length is 14 residues. The CDR3 sequence: CSADGQGYNQPQHF. Written as DNA, the CDR3 is TGCAGTGCGGACGGACAGGGCTACAATCAGCCCCAGCATTTT.

A word on this clonotype: The junction does not match germline at one end; this may be a read error. The chain recombines TRBV7-8 with TRBJ1-5, with D perhaps TRBD1 (5 bases). Per germline, CDR1 SGHVS and CDR2 FQNEAQ. The CDR3 extends over 15 amino acids. The CDR3 bases are TGTGCCAGCAGCTTAGCGCGGGCGGACAATCAGCCCCGGCATTTT. Its protein product is CASSLARADNQPRHF.

The chain uses TRBV6-1 and TRBJ2-1, with a possible D match to TRBD1 (6 bases). The CDR3 length is 16 residues. The V end lost 6 bases, the J end lost 4 bases, and 19 bases lay between the germline ends. Germline loops: CDR1 MNHNS, CDR2 SASEGT. The CDR3 loop is CASRLSDRRGYNEQFF. As DNA, the CDR3 is TGTGCCAGCAGGCTTAGCGACAGGAGAGGATACAATGAGCAGTTCTTC.

This chain links TRBV27 with TRBJ2-7; no definite D call. Trimming took off 5 bases at V and 4 bases at J, with 18 bases between the two ends. CDR1 and CDR2 (germline): MNHEY, SMNVEV (reference sequence). CDR3 length: 15 amino acids. The CDR3 loop is CASSTAGLGDYEQYF. The CDR3 DNA reads TGTGCCAGCAGTACTGCCGGGCTTGGGGATTACGAGCAGTACTTC.

This clonotype was detected only once. This chain links TRBV2 with TRBJ1-2; TRBD1 is a possible D gene (6 bases). CDR3 length: 12 residues. V was clipped by 10 bases and J by 3 bases, with 12 bases between them. Germline V gene lookup returns CDR1 SNHLY and CDR2 FYNNEI. The CDR3 DNA reads TGTGCCATCAACAGGGCCGACTATGGCTACACCTTC. Its protein product is CAINRADYGYTF.

The chain employs TRBV19 and TRBJ2-3, with D perhaps being TRBD1 or TRBD2 (5 bases each). Trimming removed 6 bases from V and 5 bases from J, with 18 bases in between. The CDR3 consists of 15 residues. CDR1 LNHDA and CDR2 SQIVND come from the germline V gene (reference sequence). The CDR3 nucleotides are TGTGCCAGTAGGAACCGAGGCCGGGGCAAAGATACGCAGTATTTT. As protein: CASRNRGRGKDTQYF.

This chain's CDR3 is CASRVRDNIYF. The CDR3 DNA is TGTGCCAGCAGAGTCCGGGACAACATATATTTT. This chain joins TRBV7-9 and TRBJ1-3; a possible D gene is TRBD1 (6 bases). Germline lookup yields CDR1 SEHNR and CDR2 FQNEAQ (reference sequence). This CDR3 is built from 11 residues. Trimming left V 6 bases short and J 12 bases short, with 12 bases between.